These 13 T cell receptor beta chains were sequenced from one sample in a study of T cell repertoires in cytomegalovirus infection. One entry per CDR3 protein results from TCRdb running MiXCR on the reads. Here the sample spans approximately 630,000 distinct CDR3 sequences, approximately 25% being singletons. The sequencing sample was made of CD8+ T cells from PBMCs. All receptors derive from a human donor in good health (CMV status not recorded). Some clones in this sample may be carry-over from other donors' samples.

This clonotype came up many times. The rearrangement links TRBV20-1 to TRBJ1-2, with 7 bases fitting TRBD1. V dropped 5 bases and J dropped 8; count of bases not matched to a gene: 11. The length of the CDR3 is 13 residues. Germline CDR1 is DFQATT and CDR2 is SNEGSKA (reference sequence). This CDR3 reads CSAPGQEAQGYTF. CDR3 coding DNA: TGCAGTGCTCCTGGACAGGAGGCTCAGGGCTACACCTTC.

The sample holds a few counts of this clonotype. The chain uses TRBV19 and TRBJ2-1; D tentatively fits TRBD1 or TRBD2 (5 bases each). V was clipped by 6 bases and J by 9 bases, with 18 bases between them. Germline loops: CDR1 LNHDA, CDR2 SQIVND (reference sequence). The CDR3 length is 14 residues. The DNA of the CDR3 is TGTGCCAGTAGCCATGGGACGTGGGGTCCTGAGCAGTTCTTC. This translates into CASSHGTWGPEQFF.

This chain uses TRBV27 with TRBJ1-5, with no clear D. The germline V gene has CDR1 MNHEY and CDR2 SMNVEV (reference sequence). V was trimmed by 6 bases and J by 4 bases, leaving 10 bases between them. The CDR3 is 13 amino acids. Here the CDR3 reads CASRLGVNQPQHF. CDR3 DNA sequence: TGTGCCAGCAGGCTAGGAGTGAATCAGCCCCAGCATTTT.

This clonotype came up many times. The chain recombines TRBV4-3 with TRBJ2-5; D is undetermined. Between the trimmed V and J ends, which lost 0 bases and 5 bases, there was a span of 25 bases. In germline, CDR1 is LGHNA, CDR2 YSLEER. The CDR3 sequence is 19 residues long. CDR3 amino acids: CASSQDITAPLTPRETQYF. DNA of the CDR3: TGCGCCAGCAGCCAAGATATTACAGCCCCTCTTACCCCTCGGGAGACCCAGTACTTC.

This clonotype was picked up many times. The chain has TRBV7-8 and TRBJ1-4; 8 nucleotides match TRBD1. Germline CDR1 reads SGHVS; CDR2 reads FQNEAQ. J gave up 5 bases and V 2 bases, and 4 bases lay outside the gene matches. The CDR3 has 15 residues. CDR3 coding DNA: TGTGCCAGCAGCTTAAGCAGGGGGCTGAATGAAAAACTGTTTTTT. It translates to CASSLSRGLNEKLFF.

The rearrangement joins TRBV2 to TRBJ2-7; D possibly uses TRBD1 or TRBD2 (5 bases each). Between the trimmed V and J ends, which lost 8 bases and 0 bases, there was a span of 14 bases. The CDR3 sequence is 14 residues long. Germline V lookup: CDR1 SNHLY, CDR2 FYNNEI. In DNA, the CDR3 is TGTGCCAGCCTGGGGGATGGGAGCTCCTACGAGCAGTACTTC. Encoded protein: CASLGDGSSYEQYF.

This clonotype was seen many times. The J gene is TRBJ2-7, the V gene TRBV7-6, with 8 nucleotides matching TRBD1. This CDR3 is built from 14 residues. Trimming at V came to 5 bases and at J to 5 bases, leaving 8 bases not matched to a gene. Per the germline V gene, CDR1 is SGHVS and CDR2 is FNYEAQ. The CDR3: CASSTGQGIDEQYF. The CDR3 region has the DNA TGTGCCAGCAGCACCGGACAGGGAATCGACGAGCAGTACTTC.

This clonotype was observed a few times. The rearrangement uses TRBV10-3 and TRBJ2-3; TRBD2 matches at 14 bases. The CDR3 spans 17 residues. CDR1 is ENHRY and CDR2 is SYGVKD in the germline V gene. V shed 6 bases and J 2 bases; nucleotides not matched to a gene: 7. The CDR3 nucleotides read TGTGCCATCAGCGGGACTAGCGGGGGTCTTCCCACAGATACGCAGTATTTT. Protein product: CAISGTSGGLPTDTQYF.

This clonotype was picked up many times. This rearrangement joins TRBV6-2 or TRBV6-3 to TRBJ2-1; D not certain. Per the germline V gene, CDR1 is MNHEY and CDR2 is SVGEGT. V was shortened by 5 bases and J by 7 bases, with 15 bases between the two germline ends. This CDR3 region has 14 residues. The CDR3 nucleotides read TGTGCCAGCAGTACCCCCGAAGGTCGGAATGAGCAGTTCTTC. Its protein product is CASSTPEGRNEQFF.

There are a few counts of this clonotype. The gene calls are TRBV7-2 and TRBJ2-2, with a possible D match to TRBD2 (7 bases). Between the trimmed V and J ends, which lost 3 bases and 9 bases, there was a span of 11 bases. Germline V CDR1 and CDR2: SGHTA, FQGNSA. This CDR3 has 13 amino acids. CDR3 coding DNA: TGTGCCAGCAGCTTGGGGGGGCTCCGGGAGCTGTTTTTT. Encoded protein: CASSLGGLRELFF.

The table lists this clonotype with many counts. This sequence joins TRBV7-2 and TRBJ1-3; the D is unclear. CDR1 SGHTA and CDR2 FQGNSA come from the germline V gene. This CDR3 region has 17 residues. V lost 2 bases to trimming and J lost 0 bases, with 14 bases between them. CDR3 region: CASSLNRAKYSGNTIYF. The DNA of the CDR3 is TGTGCCAGCAGCTTAAACCGGGCCAAGTACTCTGGAAACACCATATATTTT. Combining the CDR3 with reference TRBV7-2 and TRBJ1-3 gives the whole variable domain GAGVSQSPSNKVTEKGKDVELRCDPISGHTALYWYRQSLGQGLEFLIYFQGNSAPDKSGLPSDRFSAERTGGSVSTLTIQRTQQEDSAVYLCASSLNRAKYSGNTIYFGEGSWLTVV.

The J gene is TRBJ1-2, the V gene TRBV7-9; D is undetermined. V was clipped by 5 bases and J by 8 bases, with 15 bases between them. Germline-derived CDR1 and CDR2 are SEHNR and FQNEAQ (reference sequence). The CDR3 sequence is 13 residues long. CDR3 amino acids: CASSLGPLEGYTF. DNA of the CDR3: TGTGCCAGCAGCCTGGGCCCTCTTGAGGGCTACACCTTC.

Only a few counts were recorded for this clonotype. The V gene is TRBV24-1, the J gene TRBJ2-1, with 8 bases lining up with TRBD1. The CDR3 extends over 16 amino acids. J was trimmed by 2 bases and V by 0 bases; bases with no gene match: 2. CDR1 and CDR2 from the germline V gene are KGHDR and SFDVKD. The CDR3 spells CATSDLRTGTYNEQFF. In DNA, the CDR3 is TGTGCCACCAGTGATTTGAGGACAGGGACCTACAATGAGCAGTTCTTC.